These 30 T cell receptor beta chains share one sample of origin, sequenced in a study of blood T cell repertoires in COVID-19. Measured with immunoSEQ multiplex PCR; TCRdb has only the in-frame clones, and not every one. The repertoire holds 65,000 to 90,000 clones, with approximately 80% as singletons. Sample: peripheral blood. The source of these receptors is a man older than 75 with active or convalescent COVID-19.

The V call is TRBV18, the J call TRBJ2-1, with 12 bases that match TRBD2. Germline trimming cut 5 bases from V and 6 bases from J; bases unmatched to any gene: 5. This CDR3 contains 15 residues. Per germline, CDR1 KGHSH and CDR2 LQKENI. The CDR3 DNA reads as TGTGCCAGCTCAGGTGGACTAGCGGGATCCAATGAGCAGTTCTTC. Its protein is CASSGGLAGSNEQFF.

CDR3 amino acids: CASSLEVASLAASTDTQYF. In nucleotides, the CDR3 is TGTGCCAGCAGCTTGGAGGTGGCGTCGCTAGCGGCTAGCACAGATACGCAGTATTTT. The chain carries TRBV5-4 and TRBJ2-3; 7 bases line up with TRBD2. With 0 bases clipped from V and 0 bases from J, the junction kept 13 bases outside the gene matches. Germline V lookup: CDR1 SGHNT, CDR2 YYREEE (reference sequence). This CDR3 is 19 amino acids long.

In its sample, this clone was seen a few times. This sequence joins TRBV11-3 and TRBJ1-1; D gene uncertain. The ends were cut back, 1 base at V and 10 bases at J, with 13 bases in the middle. The CDR3 length is 13 residues. CDR1 SGHNT and CDR2 YENEEA come from the germline V gene. The chain's CDR3 is CASSLVARSSAFF. In nucleotides, the CDR3 is TGTGCCAGCAGCTTAGTAGCGAGGAGCTCAGCTTTCTTT.

J is TRBJ2-7 and V is TRBV6-2 or TRBV6-3; TRBD1 is a possible D gene (5 bases). Germline-derived CDR1 and CDR2 are MNHEY and SVGEGT. The CDR3 covers 14 residues. Trimming left V 6 bases short and J 2 bases short, with 14 bases between. CDR3 loop: CASSRPGRAYEQYF. The CDR3 nucleotides are TGTGCCAGCAGCCGACCGGGCAGGGCCTACGAGCAGTACTTC.

The chain recombines TRBV28 with TRBJ2-2; 7 nucleotides line up with TRBD2. The CDR3 contains 14 residues. V lost 7 bases to trimming and J lost 5 bases; unmatched junction nucleotides: 7. Germline assignment: CDR1 MDHEN and CDR2 SYDVKM. For the CDR3, the DNA is TGTGCCAGCATAAACTCGGGACTAACCGGGGAGCTGTTTTTT. Translating gives CASINSGLTGELFF. The full variable domain, in which reference TRBV28 and TRBJ2-2 provide the parts outside the CDR3, is DVKVTQSSRYLVKRTGEKVFLECVQDMDHENMFWYRQDPGLGLRLIYFSYDVKMKEKGDIPEGYSVSREKKERFSLILESASTNQTSMYLCASINSGLTGELFFGEGSRLTVL.

The genes are TRBV6-4 and TRBJ2-2; possibly TRBD2 for D (6 bases). The CDR3 extends over 18 amino acids. Germline CDR1 MRHNA, CDR2 SNTAGT. V lost 8 bases and J 4 bases, leaving 26 bases between the germline ends. CDR3 region: CASLHHLDGGIATGELFF. In nucleotides, the CDR3 is TGTGCCAGCCTTCACCACCTGGACGGGGGAATAGCCACCGGGGAGCTGTTTTTT.

The chain is built from TRBV2 and TRBJ2-7, with TRBD2 matching over 11 bases. The CDR3 is made up of 14 amino acids. Germline CDR1 SNHLY, CDR2 FYNNEI. The V and J ends lost 8 bases and 0 bases, in that order; junction bases with no gene match: 3. The CDR3: CASLAGGISYEQYF. The CDR3 region has the DNA TGTGCCAGCTTAGCGGGGGGGATCTCCTACGAGCAGTACTTC. Full variable domain (outside the CDR3, taken from reference TRBV2 and TRBJ2-7): EPEVTQTPSHQVTQMGQEVILRCVPISNHLYFYWYRQILGQKVEFLVSFYNNEISEKSEIFDDQFSVERPDGSNFTLKIRSTKLEDSAMYFCASLAGGISYEQYFGPGTRLTVT.

About this clone: Distinct nucleotide sequences in the sample also encode this CDR3. This sequence joins TRBV6-2 or TRBV6-3 and TRBJ2-1; D is uncertain. CDR1 is MNHEY, CDR2 SVGEGT, per germline. Between the trimmed V and J ends, which lost 3 bases and 6 bases, there was a span of 6 bases. The length of the CDR3 is 12 residues. CDR3 coding DNA: TGTGCCAGCAGTTATTCCCGCAATGAGCAGTTCTTC. Amino acid sequence: CASSYSRNEQFF.

This chain joins TRBV7-6 and TRBJ2-1, with a tentative D call TRBD1 (5 bases). CDR1 is SGHVS, CDR2 FNYEAQ, per germline. The V and J ends lost 4 bases and 6 bases respectively, with 10 bases between them. This CDR3 has 13 residues. CDR3 sequence (DNA): TGTGCCAGCAGCTATAGGGGTTCCAATGAGCAGTTCTTC. It encodes CASSYRGSNEQFF. Combining the CDR3 with reference TRBV7-6 and TRBJ2-1 gives the whole variable domain GAGVSQSPRYKVTKRGQDVALRCDPISGHVSLYWYRQALGQGPEFLTYFNYEAQQDKSGLPNDRFSAERPEGSISTLTIQRTEQRDSAMYRCASSYRGSNEQFFGPGTRLTVL.

The chain carries TRBV2 and TRBJ1-6, with 7 positions matching TRBD1. From germline, CDR1 is SNHLY and CDR2 FYNNEI. The CDR3 runs 16 residues. The trim removed 6 bases at V and 5 bases at J, leaving 10 bases unmatched. The CDR3 here is CASRMSQGFDNSPLHF. As DNA, the CDR3 is TGTGCCAGCAGGATGTCACAGGGGTTCGATAATTCACCCCTCCACTTT.

CDR3 sequence reads: CASSLGTGETNEKLFF. DNA of the CDR3: TGTGCCAGCAGCTTAGGTACGGGGGAGACTAATGAAAAACTGTTTTTT. The V and J genes are TRBV7-6 and TRBJ1-4, with D possibly being TRBD1 (5 bases). The CDR3 consists of 16 residues. Trimming took 1 base from V and 2 from J, leaving 11 bases between them. CDR1 SGHVS and CDR2 FNYEAQ come from the germline V gene. Full variable domain (rest looked up from reference TRBV7-6 and TRBJ1-4): GAGVSQSPRYKVTKRGQDVALRCDPISGHVSLYWYRQALGQGPEFLTYFNYEAQQDKSGLPNDRFSAERPEGSISTLTIQRTEQRDSAMYRCASSLGTGETNEKLFFGSGTQLSVL.

The chain joins TRBV5-4 to TRBJ2-7, with 8 nucleotides matching TRBD2. The germline V gene encodes CDR1 SGHNT and CDR2 YYREEE (reference sequence). The CDR3 is made up of 15 amino acids. V lost 3 bases and J lost 5; bases outside the gene matches: 10. CDR3 nucleotide sequence: TGTGCCAGCAGCTCCCTTGGCGGGAGGAAAGACGAGCAGTACTTC. Translating it yields CASSSLGGRKDEQYF.

The chain recombines TRBV5-6 with TRBJ1-4; unclear D gene. Germline-derived CDR1 and CDR2 are SGHDT and YYEEEE. This CDR3 comprises 14 residues. Trimming removed 1 base from V and 0 bases from J, with 4 bases in between. The CDR3 loop reads CASSLYATNEKLFF. The CDR3 nucleotides are TGTGCCAGCAGCTTGTATGCAACTAATGAAAAACTGTTTTTT.

This clone turned up a few times. This chain connects TRBV5-1 to TRBJ1-4; D is unclear. This CDR3 has 13 amino acids. V was clipped by 3 bases and J by 3 bases, with 6 bases between them. Germline V CDR1 and CDR2: SGHRS, YFSETQ. The CDR3 loop reads CASSSGPNEKLFF. The DNA for the CDR3 is TGCGCCAGCAGCTCAGGCCCTAATGAAAAACTGTTTTTT.

The chain recombines TRBV5-4 with TRBJ2-1, with D unclear. The CDR3 is made up of 12 amino acids. V was shortened by 0 bases and J by 8 bases, with 6 bases between the two germline ends. The germline V gene encodes CDR1 SGHNT and CDR2 YYREEE (reference sequence). Written as DNA, the CDR3 is TGTGCCAGCAGCTTGGATGGGCATGAGCAGTTCTTC. Its protein product is CASSLDGHEQFF.

V gene TRBV20-1 combines with J gene TRBJ2-7; maybe TRBD1 (6 bases). CDR3 length equals 11 residues. In germline, CDR1 is DFQATT, CDR2 SNEGSKA (reference sequence). The ends were cut back, 2 bases at V and 5 bases at J, with 7 bases in the middle. CDR3 bases: TGCAGTGCTAGACAGGGGAACGAGCAGTACTTC. Translation gives CSARQGNEQYF.

The V call is TRBV7-2, the J call TRBJ2-7, with TRBD1 matching over 10 bases. V lost 4 bases to trimming and J lost 6 bases; unmatched junction nucleotides: 12. The germline gives CDR1 SGHTA, CDR2 FQGNSA. The CDR3 covers 16 residues. The CDR3 sequence is CASSSELGQGSSEQYF. CDR3 DNA: TGTGCCAGCAGCTCGGAGCTGGGACAGGGGTCTTCCGAGCAGTACTTC.

The V and J genes are TRBV5-1 and TRBJ2-7; 7 positions agree with TRBD1. This CDR3 has 15 amino acids. The trim removed 3 bases at V and 0 bases at J, leaving 6 bases unmatched. CDR1 is SGHRS and CDR2 is YFSETQ in the germline V gene. The CDR3 loop is CASSSGTADSYEQYF. The CDR3 bases are TGCGCCAGCAGCTCCGGGACAGCGGACTCCTACGAGCAGTACTTC.

The chain recombines TRBV4-3 with TRBJ2-7; unclear D gene. The CDR3 runs 13 residues. Germline-derived CDR1 and CDR2 are LGHNA and YSLEER. Trimming cost V 4 bases and J 2 bases, with 9 bases left between them. The CDR3 loop is CASSLTVTYEQYF. CDR3 nucleotides: TGCGCCAGCAGCCTTACAGTGACCTACGAGCAGTACTTC.

The chain employs TRBV19 and TRBJ1-2; possibly TRBD1 for D (5 bases). The CDR3 totals 15 residues. Germline lookup yields CDR1 LNHDA and CDR2 SQIVND (reference sequence). Between the trimmed V and J ends, which lost 5 bases and 0 bases, there was a span of 13 bases. The CDR3 loop is CASSFAWGSNYGYTF. DNA of the CDR3: TGTGCCAGTAGTTTCGCGTGGGGCTCTAACTATGGCTACACCTTC.

The genes are TRBV9 and TRBJ2-1; D perhaps matches TRBD2 (5 bases). CDR1 is SGDLS, CDR2 YYNGEE, per germline. Deletions cut 1 base from V and 7 bases from J, with 15 bases between. CDR3 length: 15 residues. This chain's CDR3 is CASSVFLAPSNEQFF. The CDR3 DNA is TGTGCCAGCAGCGTATTCCTAGCCCCTTCAAATGAGCAGTTCTTC.

Here the CDR3 reads CASSQDGQYNSPLHF. DNA of the CDR3: TGTGCCAGCAGCCAAGATGGACAGTATAATTCACCCCTCCACTTT. The chain links TRBV3-1 (or the pseudogene TRBV3-2) to TRBJ1-6; tentative D call: TRBD1 (6 bases). CDR1 LGHDT and CDR2 YNNKEL come from the germline V gene (reference sequence). Trimming removed 0 bases from V and 4 bases from J, with 7 bases in between. The CDR3 loop spans 15 amino acids.

This clone showed up just once. V is TRBV5-1 and J is TRBJ2-1; weak D call: TRBD1 (6 bases). The V and J ends lost 5 bases and 8 bases respectively, with 32 bases between them. This CDR3 is 19 amino acids long. Germline V gene lookup returns CDR1 SGHRS and CDR2 YFSETQ. The CDR3 DNA reads as TGCGCCAGCAGGGGGAACAAACAGGGCTCGCTACCGGGTATCGATGAGCAGTTCTTC. Translated, it gives CASRGNKQGSLPGIDEQFF.

V gene TRBV5-4 combines with J gene TRBJ1-1; no firm D call. The CDR3 has 13 amino acids. CDR1 is SGHNT, CDR2 YYREEE, per germline (reference sequence). V gave up 0 bases and J gave up 2 bases, with 5 bases separating them. CDR3 residues: CASSLDPNTEAFF. CDR3 DNA: TGTGCCAGCAGCTTGGATCCTAACACTGAAGCTTTCTTT. The whole variable domain, remainder taken from reference TRBV5-4 and TRBJ1-1, is ETGVTQSPTHLIKTRGQQVTLRCSSQSGHNTVSWYQQALGQGPQFIFQYYREEENGRGNFPPRFSGLQFPNYSSELNVNALELDDSALYLCASSLDPNTEAFFGQGTRLTVV.

The genes are TRBV7-8 and TRBJ1-5; 9 bases agree with TRBD1. V shed 7 bases and J 6 bases; nucleotides not matched to a gene: 1. The CDR3 contains 12 residues. CDR1 and CDR2 from the germline V gene are SGHVS and FQNEAQ. CDR3 sequence: CASTDRGQPQHF. The CDR3 nucleotides are TGTGCCAGCACGGACAGGGGTCAGCCCCAGCATTTT.

This clone was detected only once. The chain couples TRBV5-6 to TRBJ2-4; D is possibly TRBD2 (5 bases). The V and J ends lost 4 bases and 0 bases respectively, with 23 bases between them. Germline V gives CDR1 SGHDT, CDR2 YYEEEE. CDR3 length equals 19 residues. The CDR3 nucleotides are TGTGCCAGCAGCACGTTTGGGAGCGCGAGTGGGCTAGCCAAAAACATTCAGTACTTC. Encoded protein: CASSTFGSASGLAKNIQYF.

This clone occurred a few times. The chain is built from TRBV5-1 and TRBJ1-6; 7 nucleotides match TRBD1. CDR1 is SGHRS and CDR2 is YFSETQ in the germline V gene. The CDR3 sequence is 15 residues long. With 1 base clipped from V and 10 bases from J, the junction kept 8 bases outside the gene matches. In nucleotides, the CDR3 is TGCGCCAGCAGCTTGAAGGGGGCAGAAGGATCACCCCTCCACTTT. It specifies CASSLKGAEGSPLHF. The full variable domain, completed using reference TRBV5-1 and TRBJ1-6, is KAGVTQTPRYLIKTRGQQVTLSCSPISGHRSVSWYQQTPGQGLQFLFEYFSETQRNKGNFPGRFSGRQFSNSRSEMNVSTLELGDSALYLCASSLKGAEGSPLHFGNGTRLTVT.

DNA of the CDR3: TGCAGTGCTAGTAACCGGGGTTACGAGCAGTACTTC. Translating gives CSASNRGYEQYF. The chain employs TRBV20-1 and TRBJ2-7, with D possibly TRBD2 on 5 matching bases. The CDR3 contains 12 residues. Trimming removed 3 bases from V and 4 bases from J, with 10 bases in between. Germline V gene lookup returns CDR1 DFQATT and CDR2 SNEGSKA (reference sequence).

This sequence joins TRBV7-9 and TRBJ2-1, with TRBD2 matching over 13 bases. With 6 bases clipped from V and 4 bases from J, the junction kept 3 bases outside the gene matches. In germline, CDR1 is SEHNR, CDR2 FQNEAQ (reference sequence). This CDR3 region has 15 residues. The CDR3 coding sequence is TGTGCCAGCAGAGGGACTAGCGGGGCATACAATGAGCAGTTCTTC. Protein product: CASRGTSGAYNEQFF.

This chain connects TRBV2 to TRBJ2-7; D gene uncertain. The CDR3 sequence is 12 residues long. Germline V gene data show CDR1 as SNHLY and CDR2 as FYNNEI. Trimming cost V 6 bases and J 3 bases, with 9 bases left between them. Written as DNA, the CDR3 is TGTGCCAGCAGGGTCCAGGTCTACGAGCAGTACTTC. Translating gives CASRVQVYEQYF.